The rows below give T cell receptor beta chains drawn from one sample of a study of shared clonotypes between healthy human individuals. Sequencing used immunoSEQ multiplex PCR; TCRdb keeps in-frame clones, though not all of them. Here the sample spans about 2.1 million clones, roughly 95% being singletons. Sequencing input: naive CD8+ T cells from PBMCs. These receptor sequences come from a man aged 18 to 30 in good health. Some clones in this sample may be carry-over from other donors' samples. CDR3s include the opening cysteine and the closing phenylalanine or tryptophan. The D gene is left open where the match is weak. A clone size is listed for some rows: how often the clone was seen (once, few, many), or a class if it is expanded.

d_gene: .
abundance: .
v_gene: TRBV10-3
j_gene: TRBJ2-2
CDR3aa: CAISETTRLRGGELFF
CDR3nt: TGTGCCATCAGTGAGACTACCCGCCTTAGAGGCGGGGAGCTGTTTTTT

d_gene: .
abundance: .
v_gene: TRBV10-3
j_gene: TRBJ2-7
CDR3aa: CAISDPAFYLYEQYF
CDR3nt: TGTGCCATCAGTGACCCAGCCTTCTACCTTTATGAGCAGTACTTC

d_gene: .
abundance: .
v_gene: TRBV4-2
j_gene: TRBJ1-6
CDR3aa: CASSQERLGGPNSPLHF
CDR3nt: TGTGCCAGCAGCCAAGAACGATTAGGGGGGCCTAATTCACCCCTCCACTTT

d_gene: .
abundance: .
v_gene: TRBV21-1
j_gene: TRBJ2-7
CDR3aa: CASSKWVRASYEQYF
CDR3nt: TGTGCCAGCAGCAAATGGGTCAGGGCCTCCTACGAGCAGTACTTC

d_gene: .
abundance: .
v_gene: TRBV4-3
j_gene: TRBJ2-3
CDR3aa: CASSQDIGTPTDTQYF
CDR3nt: TGCGCCAGCAGCCAAGATATAGGCACCCCCACAGATACGCAGTATTTT

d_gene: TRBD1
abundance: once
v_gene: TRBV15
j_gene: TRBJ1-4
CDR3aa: CATSATGEANEKLFF
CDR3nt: TGTGCCACCAGCGCGACAGGGGAGGCTAATGAAAAACTGTTTTTT

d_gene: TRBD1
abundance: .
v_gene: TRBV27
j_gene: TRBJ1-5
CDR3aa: CASSLDRGFNQPQHF
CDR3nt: TGTGCCAGCAGTTTAGACAGGGGGTTCAATCAGCCCCAGCATTTT

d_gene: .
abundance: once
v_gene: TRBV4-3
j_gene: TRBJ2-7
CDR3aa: CASSQDLGGAWYEQYF
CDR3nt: TGCGCCAGCAGCCAAGATCTGGGGGGCGCGTGGTACGAGCAGTACTTC

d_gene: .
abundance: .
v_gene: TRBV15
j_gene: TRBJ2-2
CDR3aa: CATSASARAVNTGELFF
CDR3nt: TGTGCCACCAGCGCCTCAGCACGAGCGGTGAACACCGGGGAGCTGTTTTTT

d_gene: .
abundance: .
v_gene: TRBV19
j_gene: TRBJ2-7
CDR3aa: CASSITLMDALGAYEQYF
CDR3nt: TGTGCCAGTAGTATCACTTTAATGGACGCCCTTGGCGCCTACGAGCAGTACTTC

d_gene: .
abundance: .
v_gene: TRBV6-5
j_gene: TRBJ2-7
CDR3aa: CASSNRASEQYF
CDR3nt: TGTGCCAGCAGCAACAGGGCGAGCGAGCAGTACTTC

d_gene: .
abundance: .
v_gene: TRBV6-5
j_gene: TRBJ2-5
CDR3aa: CASSQGIQETQYF
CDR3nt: TGTGCCAGCAGTCAGGGCATCCAAGAGACCCAGTACTTC

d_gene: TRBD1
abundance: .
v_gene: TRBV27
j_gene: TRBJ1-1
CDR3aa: CASSSKHRGLENTEAFF
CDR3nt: TGTGCCAGCAGTAGCAAACACAGGGGGTTAGAAAACACTGAAGCTTTCTTT

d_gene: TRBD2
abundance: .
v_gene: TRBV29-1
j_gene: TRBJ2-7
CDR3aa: CSVGFRGRAGGEQYF
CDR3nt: TGCAGCGTTGGGTTTCGCGGGAGGGCCGGGGGTGAGCAGTACTTC

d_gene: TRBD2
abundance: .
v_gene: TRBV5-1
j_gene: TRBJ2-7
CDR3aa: CASSHPASGVYEQYF
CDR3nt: TGCGCCAGCAGCCATCCGGCTAGCGGGGTCTACGAGCAGTACTTC